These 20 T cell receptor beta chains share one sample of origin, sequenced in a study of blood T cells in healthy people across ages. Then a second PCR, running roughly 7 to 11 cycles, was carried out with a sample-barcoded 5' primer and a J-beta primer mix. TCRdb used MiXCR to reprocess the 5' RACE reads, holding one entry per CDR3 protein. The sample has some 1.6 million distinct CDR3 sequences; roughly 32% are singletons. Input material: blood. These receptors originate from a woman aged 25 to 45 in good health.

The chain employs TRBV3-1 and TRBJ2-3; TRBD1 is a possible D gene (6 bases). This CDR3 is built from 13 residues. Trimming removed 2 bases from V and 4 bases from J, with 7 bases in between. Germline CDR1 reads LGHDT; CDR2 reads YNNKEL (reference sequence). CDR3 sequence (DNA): TGTGCCAGCAGCCAAAAGGGGGCAGATACGCAGTATTTT. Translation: CASSQKGADTQYF.

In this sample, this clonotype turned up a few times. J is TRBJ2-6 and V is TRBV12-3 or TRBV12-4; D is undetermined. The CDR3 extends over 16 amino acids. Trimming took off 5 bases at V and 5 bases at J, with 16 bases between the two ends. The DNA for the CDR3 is TGTGCCAGCAGTCGGTCCCCCGGGTTCAGGGCCAACGTCCTGACTTTC. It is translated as CASSRSPGFRANVLTF.

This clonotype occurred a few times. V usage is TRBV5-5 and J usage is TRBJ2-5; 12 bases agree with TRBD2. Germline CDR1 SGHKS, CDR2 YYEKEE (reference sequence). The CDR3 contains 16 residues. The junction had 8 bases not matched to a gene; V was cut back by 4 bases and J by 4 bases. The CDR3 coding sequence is TGTGCCAGCAGCCTGAACCTAGCGGGAGGGCGAGAGACCCAGTACTTC. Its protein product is CASSLNLAGGRETQYF.

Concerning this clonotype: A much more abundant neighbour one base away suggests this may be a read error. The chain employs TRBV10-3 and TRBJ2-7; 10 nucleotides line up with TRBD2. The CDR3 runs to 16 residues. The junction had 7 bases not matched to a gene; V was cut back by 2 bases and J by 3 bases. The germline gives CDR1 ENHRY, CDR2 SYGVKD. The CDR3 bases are TGTGCCATCAGTGAGCCTAGCGGGAGAATCGACTACGAGCAGTACGTC. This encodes CAISEPSGRIDYEQYV.

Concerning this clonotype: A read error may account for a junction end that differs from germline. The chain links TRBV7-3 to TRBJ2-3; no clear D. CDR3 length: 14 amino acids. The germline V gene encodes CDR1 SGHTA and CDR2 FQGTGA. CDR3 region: CASSLTMGTDTQYF. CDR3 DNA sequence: TGTGCCAGCAGCTTAACGATGGGCACAGACACGCAGTATTTT.

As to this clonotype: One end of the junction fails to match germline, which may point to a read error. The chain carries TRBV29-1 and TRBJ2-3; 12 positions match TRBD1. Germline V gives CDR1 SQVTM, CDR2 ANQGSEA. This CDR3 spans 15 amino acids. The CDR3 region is CSVSRGTGGTDAQYF. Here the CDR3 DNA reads TGCAGCGTCTCGCGCGGGACAGGGGGCACAGATGCGCAGTATTTT.

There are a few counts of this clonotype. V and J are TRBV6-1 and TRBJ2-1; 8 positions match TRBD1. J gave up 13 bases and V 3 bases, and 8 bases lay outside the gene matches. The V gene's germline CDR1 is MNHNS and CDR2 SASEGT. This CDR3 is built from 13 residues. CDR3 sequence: CASSDRQGTRQFF. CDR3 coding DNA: TGTGCCAGCAGTGACCGACAGGGGACACGACAGTTCTTC.

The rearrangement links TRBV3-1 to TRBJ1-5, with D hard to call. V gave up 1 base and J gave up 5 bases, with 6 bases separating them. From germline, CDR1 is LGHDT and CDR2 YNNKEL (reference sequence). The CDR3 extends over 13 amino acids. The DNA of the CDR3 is TGTGCCAGCAGCCAAGGGCTCTATCAGCCCCAGCATTTT. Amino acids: CASSQGLYQPQHF. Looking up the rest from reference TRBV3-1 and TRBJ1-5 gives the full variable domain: DTAVSQTPKYLVTQMGNDKSIKCEQNLGHDTMYWYKQDSKKFLKIMFSYNNKELIINETVPNRFSPKSPDKAHLNLHINSLELGDSAVYFCASSQGLYQPQHFGDGTRLSIL.

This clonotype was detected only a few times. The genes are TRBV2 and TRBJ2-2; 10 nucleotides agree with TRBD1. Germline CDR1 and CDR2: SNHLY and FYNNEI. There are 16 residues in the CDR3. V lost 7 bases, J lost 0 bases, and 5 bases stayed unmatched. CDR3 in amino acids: CASKGQGSTNTGELFF. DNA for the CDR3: TGTGCCAGCAAGGGACAGGGGAGTACGAACACCGGGGAGCTGTTTTTT.

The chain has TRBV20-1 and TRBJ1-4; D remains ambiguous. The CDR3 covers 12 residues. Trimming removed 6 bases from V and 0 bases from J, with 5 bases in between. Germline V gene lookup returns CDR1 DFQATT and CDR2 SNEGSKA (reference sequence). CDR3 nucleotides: TGCAGTGCCACAGCAACTAATGAAAAACTGTTTTTT. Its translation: CSATATNEKLFF.

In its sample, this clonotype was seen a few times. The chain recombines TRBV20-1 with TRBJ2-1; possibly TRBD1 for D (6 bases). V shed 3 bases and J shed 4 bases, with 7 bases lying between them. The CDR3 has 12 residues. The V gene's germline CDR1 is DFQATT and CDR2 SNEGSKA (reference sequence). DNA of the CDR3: TGCAGTGCTAGTGACAGGTACAATGAGCAGTTCTTC. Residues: CSASDRYNEQFF.

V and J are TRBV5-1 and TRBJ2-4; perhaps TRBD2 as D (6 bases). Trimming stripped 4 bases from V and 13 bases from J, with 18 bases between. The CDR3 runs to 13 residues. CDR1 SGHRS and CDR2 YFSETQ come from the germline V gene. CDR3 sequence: CASSTGAVNEQYF. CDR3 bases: TGCGCCAGCAGCACGGGAGCTGTCAATGAGCAGTACTTC.

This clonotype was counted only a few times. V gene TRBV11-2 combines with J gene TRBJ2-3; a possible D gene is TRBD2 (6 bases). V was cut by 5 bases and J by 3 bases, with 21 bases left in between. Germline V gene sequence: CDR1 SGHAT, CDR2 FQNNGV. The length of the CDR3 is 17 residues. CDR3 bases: TGTGCCAGCAGCCGTCGGAGGGAGGTCTATGGGACAGATACGCAGTATTTT. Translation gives CASSRRREVYGTDTQYF.

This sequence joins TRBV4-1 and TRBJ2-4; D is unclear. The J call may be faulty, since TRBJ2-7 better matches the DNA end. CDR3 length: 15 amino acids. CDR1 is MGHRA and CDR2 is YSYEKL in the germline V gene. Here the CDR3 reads CASSQDLWVSYEQYF. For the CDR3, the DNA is TGCGCCAGCAGCCAAGATCTTTGGGTCTCCTACGAGCAGTACTTC.

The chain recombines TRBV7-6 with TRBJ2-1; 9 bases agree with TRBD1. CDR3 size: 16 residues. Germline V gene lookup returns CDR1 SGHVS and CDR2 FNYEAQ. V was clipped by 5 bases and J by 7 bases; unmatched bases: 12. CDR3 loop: CASSPETGQGRNEQFF. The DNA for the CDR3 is TGTGCCAGCAGCCCAGAAACGGGACAGGGAAGAAATGAGCAGTTCTTC.

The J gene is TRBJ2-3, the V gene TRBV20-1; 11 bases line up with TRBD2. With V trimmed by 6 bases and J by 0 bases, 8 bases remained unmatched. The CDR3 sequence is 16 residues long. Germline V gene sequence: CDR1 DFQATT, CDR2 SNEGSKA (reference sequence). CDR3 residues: CSASETSGKSTDTQYF. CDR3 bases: TGCAGTGCCTCCGAGACTAGCGGGAAAAGCACAGATACGCAGTATTTT.

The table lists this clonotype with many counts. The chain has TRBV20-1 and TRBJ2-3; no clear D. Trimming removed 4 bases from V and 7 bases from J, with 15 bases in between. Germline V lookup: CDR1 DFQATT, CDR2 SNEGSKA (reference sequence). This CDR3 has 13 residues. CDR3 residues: CSANQPPLNTQYF. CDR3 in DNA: TGCAGTGCTAACCAACCCCCACTTAATACGCAGTATTTT.

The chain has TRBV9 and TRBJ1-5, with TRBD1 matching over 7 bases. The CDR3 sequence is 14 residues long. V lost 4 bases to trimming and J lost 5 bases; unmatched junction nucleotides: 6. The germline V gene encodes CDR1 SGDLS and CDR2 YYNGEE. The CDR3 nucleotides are TGTGCCAGCAGCACAGGGGAGGCCTATCAGCCCCAGCATTTT. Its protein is CASSTGEAYQPQHF.

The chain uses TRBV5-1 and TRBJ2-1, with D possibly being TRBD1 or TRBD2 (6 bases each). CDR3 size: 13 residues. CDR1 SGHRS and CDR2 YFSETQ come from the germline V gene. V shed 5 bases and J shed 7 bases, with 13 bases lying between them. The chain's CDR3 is CASREGGTNEQFF. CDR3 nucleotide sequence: TGCGCCAGCAGGGAGGGGGGTACGAATGAGCAGTTCTTC.

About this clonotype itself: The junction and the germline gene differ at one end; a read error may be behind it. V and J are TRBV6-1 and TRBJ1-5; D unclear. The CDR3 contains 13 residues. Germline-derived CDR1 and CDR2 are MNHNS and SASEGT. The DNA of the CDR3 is TGTGCCGGCAGTGAAAGGGGCAATCAGCCCCAGCATTTT. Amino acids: CAGSERGNQPQHF.